These 16 T cell receptor beta chains originate from one sample sequenced in a study of OX40 agonist ivuxolimab in advanced cancers. Assay used: immunoSEQ multiplex PCR; TCRdb lists only in-frame clones, some missing. In the table there are about 46,000 clones, around nine tenths of which are singletons. The specimen comprised CD4+ or CD8+ T cells sorted from blood, sampled in a trial of the OX40 agonist ivuxolimab. These receptors all come from an adult with an advanced solid tumor such as melanoma, head and neck, liver or kidney cancer.

The gene calls are TRBV7-8 and TRBJ2-5; D is ambiguous. TRBJ2-7 explains the end of the DNA better; the J call may be wrong. This CDR3 contains 15 residues. CDR1 SGHVS and CDR2 FQNEAQ come from the germline V gene. CDR3 sequence (DNA): TGTGCCAGCAGCTTAGTTGGCAGTTACTCCTACGAGCAGTACTTC. Translated, it gives CASSLVGSYSYEQYF.

The J gene is TRBJ1-2, the V gene TRBV19; D gene uncertain. Trimming pared 2 bases from V and 4 bases from J, leaving 11 bases between. Germline values: CDR1 LNHDA, CDR2 SQIVND (reference sequence). This CDR3 comprises 14 residues. The CDR3 sequence is CASSIRETGYGYTF. The CDR3 DNA reads TGTGCCAGTAGTATACGGGAGACTGGCTATGGCTACACCTTC.

The chain has TRBV5-1 and TRBJ2-3, with D perhaps being TRBD1 or TRBD2 (5 bases each). Germline CDR1 SGHRS, CDR2 YFSETQ. There are 15 residues in the CDR3. Trimming shortened V by 4 bases and J by 2 bases, and 14 bases separated the two germline ends. CDR3 in amino acids: CASSDGTPATDTQYF. CDR3 coding DNA: TGCGCCAGCAGCGACGGGACCCCTGCCACAGATACGCAGTATTTT.

V usage is TRBV9 and J usage is TRBJ1-4; D is perhaps TRBD1 (6 bases). With 2 bases removed from V and 8 bases from J, the gap between germline ends came to 13 bases. Germline CDR1 reads SGDLS; CDR2 reads YYNGEE. The CDR3 length is 14 residues. Here the CDR3 DNA reads TGTGCCAGCAGCGTGGGGGGCGTAGGGGAAAAACTGTTTTTT. The encoded protein is CASSVGGVGEKLFF.

The rearrangement joins TRBV6-5 to TRBJ2-2; D is perhaps TRBD1 (7 bases). Germline V lookup: CDR1 MNHEY, CDR2 SVGAGI. The CDR3 covers 15 residues. Trimming pared 4 bases from V and 7 bases from J, leaving 16 bases between. The CDR3 region is CASSWTQGGIGELFF. Here the CDR3 DNA reads TGTGCCAGCAGTTGGACCCAGGGGGGCATCGGGGAGCTGTTTTTT.

This sequence joins TRBV18 and TRBJ1-1; D perhaps matches TRBD1 (5 bases). The CDR3 runs to 12 residues. V dropped 4 bases and J dropped 7 bases, with 10 bases sitting between them. The germline V gene has CDR1 KGHSH and CDR2 LQKENI. The CDR3 DNA reads as TGTGCCAGCTCACGTCAGGGTTTTGAAGCTTTCTTT. The encoded protein is CASSRQGFEAFF.

In its sample, this clone was seen once. This chain links TRBV28 with TRBJ1-1; no reliable D call. Per germline, CDR1 MDHEN and CDR2 SYDVKM. The V gene lost 6 bases and the J gene lost 1 base, with 9 bases spanning the gap. The CDR3 contains 13 residues. Written as DNA, the CDR3 is TGTGCCAGCAGGATCACAGCGAACACTGAAGCTTTCTTT. This translates into CASRITANTEAFF.

The chain combines TRBV5-6 with TRBJ1-4; 8 bases are shared with TRBD1. Per the germline V gene, CDR1 is SGHDT and CDR2 is YYEEEE. The CDR3 length is 15 residues. J lost 5 bases, V lost 2 bases, and 5 bases had no gene match. The CDR3 DNA sequence: TGTGCCAGCAGCTTAACAGGGGGTTTCAATGAAAAACTGTTTTTT. Encoded protein: CASSLTGGFNEKLFF. The variable domain in full, completed from reference TRBV5-6 and TRBJ1-4, reads DAGVTQSPTHLIKTRGQQVTLRCSPKSGHDTVSWYQQALGQGPQFIFQYYEEEERQRGNFPDRFSGHQFPNYSSELNVNALLLGDSALYLCASSLTGGFNEKLFFGSGTQLSVL.

J is TRBJ2-5 and V is TRBV19; the D gene is possibly TRBD1 (6 bases). This CDR3 region has 15 residues. Germline lookup yields CDR1 LNHDA and CDR2 SQIVND (reference sequence). Trimming pared 6 bases from V and 0 bases from J, leaving 14 bases between. DNA of the CDR3: TGTGCCAGTAGAAAACAGGGTTACAACCAAGAGACCCAGTACTTC. Its translation: CASRKQGYNQETQYF.

The rearrangement joins TRBV10-3 to TRBJ2-5; 9 bases are shared with TRBD1. The J call is in doubt because the DNA end fits TRBJ2-7 better. Germline V lookup: CDR1 ENHRY, CDR2 SYGVKD. This CDR3 is built from 15 residues. CDR3 loop: CAISESPTGGFEQYF. CDR3 nucleotide sequence: TGTGCCATCAGTGAGTCGCCGACAGGGGGTTTCGAGCAGTACTTC.

The gene calls are TRBV5-4 and TRBJ1-3, with unresolved D. This CDR3 contains 14 residues. The germline V gene encodes CDR1 SGHNT and CDR2 YYREEE (reference sequence). Trimming took 0 bases from V and 2 from J, leaving 6 bases between them. In DNA, the CDR3 is TGTGCCAGCAGCTTGGTAGGAACTGGAAACACCATATATTTT. It is translated as CASSLVGTGNTIYF.

The V gene is TRBV6-4, the J gene TRBJ2-2, with D unresolved. V was trimmed by 4 bases and J by 6 bases, leaving 12 bases between them. CDR3 length equals 14 residues. Germline CDR1 is MRHNA and CDR2 is SNTAGT. The CDR3 protein is CASSAVPASGELFF. CDR3 nucleotide sequence: TGTGCCAGCAGTGCGGTCCCAGCGTCCGGGGAGCTGTTTTTT.

This chain uses TRBV6-1 with TRBJ1-5; D unresolved. This CDR3 is 16 amino acids long. Trimming removed 1 base at V and 0 bases at J, with 10 bases between. The germline V gene has CDR1 MNHNS and CDR2 SASEGT. The CDR3 loop reads CASSEVGAFSNQPQHF. The CDR3 DNA reads as TGTGCCAGCAGTGAAGTTGGAGCCTTTAGCAATCAGCCCCAGCATTTT.

This chain joins TRBV10-2 and TRBJ1-1; possible D gene TRBD1, 5 bases. CDR1 and CDR2 (germline): WSHSY, SAAADI. This CDR3 has 13 amino acids. V dropped 7 bases and J dropped 0 bases, with 9 bases sitting between them. CDR3 in DNA: TGCGCCAGCACTAGACAGATGAACACTGAAGCTTTCTTT. Translating it yields CASTRQMNTEAFF.

This chain connects TRBV28 to TRBJ2-1; possibly TRBD1 for D (5 bases). V was trimmed by 5 bases and J by 0 bases, leaving 11 bases between them. This CDR3 has 15 amino acids. Germline values: CDR1 MDHEN, CDR2 SYDVKM. The CDR3 loop reads CASSIQGSSYNEQFF. CDR3 DNA: TGTGCCAGCAGTATCCAGGGAAGCTCCTACAATGAGCAGTTCTTC.

The rearrangement joins TRBV10-3 to TRBJ2-7; a weak D match, TRBD1 (6 bases). Trimming took 6 bases from V and 0 from J, leaving 15 bases between them. The CDR3 spans 15 residues. Germline lookup yields CDR1 ENHRY and CDR2 SYGVKD. Written as DNA, the CDR3 is TGTGCCATCAGCCAGGGGACGGTGAACTCCTACGAGCAGTACTTC. Its translation is CAISQGTVNSYEQYF.